Given below is one TCR beta chain in context. The antigen is unknown. This sample is part of a study of early stage breast cancer tumors. Study context: Roughly eight ER+/PR+/HER2- tumors were invasive ductal; four were invasive lobular. Samples were sequenced at about 10-fold average coverage. Study-wide results and limits: Commonly generated sequences made up most enriched TCRB sequences shared between patients. Tumors had approximately 2.6-fold higher T cell density and higher clonality than adjacent normal breast tissue.

Germline V gene data show CDR1 as GTSNPN and CDR2 as SVGIG (reference sequence). The length of the CDR3 is 13 residues. Unmatched junction bases numbered 4, after V lost 5 bases and J lost 4 bases. Profiling relied on immunoSEQ multiplex PCR, and the TCRdb table lists in-frame clones only, not all of them. In the table there are about 53,000 clones, about 93% of which are singletons. The clonotype comes from a person between 65 and 79 years old with breast cancer. Sequences were obtained from blood. This sequence joins TRBV30 and TRBJ2-3, with 9 bases identical to TRBD1. The CDR3 bases are TGTGCCTGGGCGACAGGGGGGGCAGATACGCAGTATTTT. Translation gives CAWATGGADTQYF.